Each of the 15 T cell receptor beta chains below was sequenced from the same sample in a study of blood T cell repertoires in COVID-19. TCRdb keeps only in-frame clones here, not all; method: immunoSEQ multiplex PCR. The sample contains 150,000 to 170,000 clones, around 83% of which appear only once. Material for sequencing was peripheral blood. The receptors shown here come from a woman aged 55-69 years with COVID-19, enrolled during active disease.

The rearrangement links TRBV7-3 to TRBJ2-1, with TRBD2 matching over 7 bases. The germline V gene has CDR1 SGHTA and CDR2 FQGTGA. The CDR3 has 17 amino acids. V was pared by 5 bases and J by 0 bases, with 10 bases of the junction left unmatched. CDR3 in DNA: TGTGCCAGCAGCCTCCTCCCTAGCGGACTCTCCTACAATGAGCAGTTCTTC. The encoded protein is CASSLLPSGLSYNEQFF.

The chain links TRBV2 to TRBJ1-3; D call uncertain. CDR1 and CDR2 (germline): SNHLY, FYNNEI. The CDR3 is 13 amino acids. V lost 10 bases to trimming and J lost 2 bases, with 12 bases between them. This chain's CDR3 is CAIGIGTGNTIYF. In DNA form, the CDR3 reads TGTGCCATCGGGATAGGTACTGGAAACACCATATATTTT. Full variable domain (outside the CDR3, taken from reference TRBV2 and TRBJ1-3): EPEVTQTPSHQVTQMGQEVILRCVPISNHLYFYWYRQILGQKVEFLVSFYNNEISEKSEIFDDQFSVERPDGSNFTLKIRSTKLEDSAMYFCAIGIGTGNTIYFGEGSWLTVV.

The chain has TRBV18 and TRBJ2-7, with 9 bases identical to TRBD1. Germline-derived CDR1 and CDR2 are KGHSH and LQKENI. The CDR3 is 14 residues long. V lost 3 bases to trimming and J lost 3 bases; unmatched junction nucleotides: 3. CDR3 sequence (DNA): TGTGCCAGCTCACCCAAGACAGGGGGCTACGAGCAGTACGTC. Its protein is CASSPKTGGYEQYV.

The V and J genes are TRBV2 and TRBJ1-4; tentatively, D is TRBD1 (6 bases). Trimming took off 5 bases at V and 4 bases at J, with 20 bases between the two ends. The germline CDR1 and CDR2 sequences are SNHLY and FYNNEI. The CDR3 is 17 residues long. The CDR3 reads CASSLQGGPNFNEKLFF. CDR3 coding DNA: TGTGCCAGCAGTCTACAGGGAGGGCCCAACTTTAATGAAAAACTGTTTTTT.

The chain couples TRBV7-6 to TRBJ1-4; no clear D gene. V shed 1 base and J shed 7 bases, with 16 bases lying between them. The CDR3 runs 16 residues. Germline V lookup: CDR1 SGHVS, CDR2 FNYEAQ. CDR3 protein: CASSLGWAERVEKLFF. The CDR3 DNA reads as TGTGCCAGCAGCTTAGGGTGGGCAGAGCGGGTTGAAAAACTGTTTTTT.

This chain uses TRBV2 with TRBJ2-1; 12 bases match TRBD2. The CDR3 is made up of 13 amino acids. Germline values: CDR1 SNHLY, CDR2 FYNNEI. V shed 10 bases, J shed 6 bases, and the junction held 4 bases outside the gene matches. CDR3 bases: TGTGCCACCGCGGGACTAGCGGGCAATGAGCAGTTCTTC. This sequence encodes CATAGLAGNEQFF.

The chain is built from TRBV5-8 and TRBJ1-4; D gene uncertain. Trimming removed 4 bases from V and 15 bases from J, with 19 bases in between. The V gene's germline CDR1 is SGHTS and CDR2 YDEGEE. The CDR3 covers 13 residues. The CDR3 loop is CASSPSGPGKLFF. In nucleotides, the CDR3 is TGTGCCAGCAGCCCGAGCGGGCCGGGGAAGTTGTTTTTT.

The sample holds one count of this clone. V and J are TRBV3-1 (or the pseudogene TRBV3-2) and TRBJ2-7; 9 positions match TRBD1. CDR3 length equals 16 residues. Germline V CDR1 and CDR2: LGHDT, YNNKEL (reference sequence). Losses at the gene ends were 0 bases for V and 7 bases for J; bases not matched to a gene: 10. The CDR3 spells CASSQDPPGQGWEQYV. CDR3 coding DNA: TGTGCCAGCAGCCAAGACCCCCCAGGACAGGGGTGGGAGCAGTACGTC.

V and J are TRBV6-5 and TRBJ2-1, with D possibly TRBD1 on 6 matching bases. This CDR3 has 14 residues. The V and J ends lost 0 bases and 10 bases respectively, with 13 bases between them. CDR1 and CDR2 (germline): MNHEY, SVGAGI. Written as DNA, the CDR3 is TGTGCCAGCAGTTACTCGGGGGCCACGCGCGAGCAGTTCTTC. It encodes CASSYSGATREQFF.

This chain joins TRBV3-1 (or the pseudogene TRBV3-2) and TRBJ1-1; possible D gene TRBD1, 6 bases. Deletions cut 6 bases from V and 4 bases from J, with 12 bases between. Germline CDR1 LGHDT, CDR2 YNNKEL (reference sequence). This CDR3 is 13 amino acids long. CDR3 loop: CASRPGHSTEAFF. As DNA, the CDR3 is TGTGCCAGCAGACCGGGACACTCCACTGAAGCTTTCTTT.

This sequence joins TRBV6-5 and TRBJ2-2; 7 bases align to TRBD1. The CDR3 sequence is 15 residues long. Germline loops: CDR1 MNHEY, CDR2 SVGAGI. Losses at the gene ends were 7 bases for V and 6 bases for J; bases not matched to a gene: 11. The CDR3 region is CASTDRAPLSGELFF. CDR3 bases: TGTGCCAGCACCGACAGGGCACCATTGTCCGGGGAGCTGTTTTTT.

The chain joins TRBV7-2 to TRBJ2-5; unclear D gene. The CDR3 has 11 amino acids. Germline V CDR1 and CDR2: SGHTA, FQGNSA. V was shortened by 4 bases and J by 3 bases, with 3 bases between the two germline ends. DNA for the CDR3: TGTGCCAGCAGCTCCAAAGAGACCCAGTACTTC. Its protein product is CASSSKETQYF.

This chain links TRBV9 with TRBJ2-5; 8 positions match TRBD1. Germline V lookup: CDR1 SGDLS, CDR2 YYNGEE. V was clipped by 3 bases and J by 2 bases; unmatched bases: 3. The CDR3 extends over 14 amino acids. This CDR3 is CASSEGQAQETQYF. The CDR3 DNA sequence: TGTGCCAGCAGCGAGGGACAGGCACAAGAGACCCAGTACTTC.

This clone was recorded once. The chain couples TRBV4-2 to TRBJ1-1; D unresolved. CDR3 length: 13 residues. V lost 0 bases to trimming and J lost 5 bases, with 7 bases between them. Germline CDR1 reads LGHNA; CDR2 reads YNFKEQ. The CDR3 region is CASSQDPGTEAFF. The CDR3 DNA sequence: TGTGCCAGCAGCCAAGATCCGGGTACTGAAGCTTTCTTT.

V is TRBV4-1 and J is TRBJ1-6; 7 bases match TRBD1. The CDR3 is made up of 16 amino acids. V was pared by 3 bases and J by 7 bases, with 9 bases of the junction left unmatched. Germline V CDR1 and CDR2: MGHRA, YSYEKL. In DNA, the CDR3 is TGCGCCAGCAGCCATTTTGGACAGGAGAAAAATTCACCCCTCCACTTT. Protein sequence: CASSHFGQEKNSPLHF.